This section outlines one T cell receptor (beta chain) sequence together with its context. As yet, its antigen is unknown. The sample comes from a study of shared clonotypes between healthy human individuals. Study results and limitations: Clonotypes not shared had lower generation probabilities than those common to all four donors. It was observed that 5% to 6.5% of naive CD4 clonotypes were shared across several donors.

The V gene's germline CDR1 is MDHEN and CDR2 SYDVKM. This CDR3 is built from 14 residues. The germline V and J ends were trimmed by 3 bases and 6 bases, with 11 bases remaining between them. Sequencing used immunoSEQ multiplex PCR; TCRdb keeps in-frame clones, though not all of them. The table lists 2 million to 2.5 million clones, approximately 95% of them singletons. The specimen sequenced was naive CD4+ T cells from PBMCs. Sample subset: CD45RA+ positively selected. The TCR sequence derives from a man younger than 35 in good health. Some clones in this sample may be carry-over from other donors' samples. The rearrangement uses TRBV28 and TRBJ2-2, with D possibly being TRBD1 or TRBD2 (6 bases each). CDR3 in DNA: TGTGCCAGCAGTTTTCGGGGGCTTGCCGGGGAGCTGTTTTTT. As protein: CASSFRGLAGELFF.